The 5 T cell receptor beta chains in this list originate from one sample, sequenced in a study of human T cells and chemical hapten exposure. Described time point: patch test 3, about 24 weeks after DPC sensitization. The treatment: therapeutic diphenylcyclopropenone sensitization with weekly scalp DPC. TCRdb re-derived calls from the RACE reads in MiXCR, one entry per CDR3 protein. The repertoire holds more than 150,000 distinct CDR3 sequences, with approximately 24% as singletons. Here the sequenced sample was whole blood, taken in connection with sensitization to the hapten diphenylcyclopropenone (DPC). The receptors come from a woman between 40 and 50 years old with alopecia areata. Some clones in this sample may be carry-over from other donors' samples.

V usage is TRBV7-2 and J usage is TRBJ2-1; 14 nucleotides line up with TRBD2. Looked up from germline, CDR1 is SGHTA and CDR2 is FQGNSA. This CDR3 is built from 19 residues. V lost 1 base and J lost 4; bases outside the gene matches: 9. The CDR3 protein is CASSLDLKTSGRGYNEQFF. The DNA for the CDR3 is TGTGCCAGCAGCTTAGATTTGAAGACTAGCGGGAGGGGGTACAATGAGCAGTTCTTC. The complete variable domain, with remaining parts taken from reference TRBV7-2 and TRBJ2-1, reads GAGVSQSPSNKVTEKGKDVELRCDPISGHTALYWYRQSLGQGLEFLIYFQGNSAPDKSGLPSDRFSAERTGGSVSTLTIQRTQQEDSAVYLCASSLDLKTSGRGYNEQFFGPGTRLTVL.

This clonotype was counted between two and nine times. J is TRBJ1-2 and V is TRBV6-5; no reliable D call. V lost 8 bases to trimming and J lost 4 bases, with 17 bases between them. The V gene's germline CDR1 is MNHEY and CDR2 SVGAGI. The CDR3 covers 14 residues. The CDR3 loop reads CASVRSRNGYGYTF. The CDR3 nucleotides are TGTGCCAGCGTAAGGAGTAGGAATGGCTATGGCTACACCTTC.

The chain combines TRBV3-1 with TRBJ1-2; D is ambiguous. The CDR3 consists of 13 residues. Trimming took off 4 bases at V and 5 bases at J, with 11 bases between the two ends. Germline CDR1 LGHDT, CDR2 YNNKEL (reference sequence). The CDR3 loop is CASSPGLGYGYTF. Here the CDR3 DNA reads TGTGCCAGCAGCCCGGGCCTCGGGTATGGCTACACCTTC.

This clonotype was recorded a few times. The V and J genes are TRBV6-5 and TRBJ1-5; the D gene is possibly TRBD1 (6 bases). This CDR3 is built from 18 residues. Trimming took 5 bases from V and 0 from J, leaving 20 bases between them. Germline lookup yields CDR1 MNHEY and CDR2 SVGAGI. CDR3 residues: CASSPTRSDRFSNQPQHF. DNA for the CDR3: TGTGCCAGCAGTCCAACTCGGAGTGACAGGTTTAGCAATCAGCCCCAGCATTTT.

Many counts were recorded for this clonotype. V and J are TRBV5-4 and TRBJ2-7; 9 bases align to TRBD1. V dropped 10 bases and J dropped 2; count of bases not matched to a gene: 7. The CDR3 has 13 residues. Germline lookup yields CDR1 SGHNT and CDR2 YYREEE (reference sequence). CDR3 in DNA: TGTGCCTCGGCAGGACAGGGGACCTACGAGCAGTACTTC. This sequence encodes CASAGQGTYEQYF.